The T cell receptor (beta chain) described here comes from a study of blood T cell repertoires in COVID-19. V was clipped by 3 bases and J by 7 bases, with 5 bases between them. The CDR3 has 12 amino acids. Germline values: CDR1 SGHNT, CDR2 YYREEE (reference sequence). As originally analysed: Estimated nucleated cell counts came from reference gene primer amplification. Produced via immunoSEQ multiplex PCR; TCRdb's table is partial and in-frame only. Clonal size and the V and J genes are those of that table, whereas D and trimming came from the DNA. The table records about 210,000 clones, roughly 94% of them present only once.

The V and J genes are TRBV5-4 and TRBJ1-6; no firm D call. The sample was peripheral blood. This clonotype was sampled from a man aged 30 to 45 with acute or convalescent COVID-19. CDR3 amino acids: CASSSGNSPLHF. The CDR3 nucleotides are TGTGCCAGCAGCTCGGGGAATTCACCCCTCCACTTT.